These T cell receptor beta chains were read from a single sample in a study of T cell changes during pregnancy in multiple sclerosis. Only in-frame clones appear in the TCRdb table, and some are missing; sequencing was by immunoSEQ multiplex PCR. The sample lists tens of thousands of clones, 85% to 95% occurring once. Source: peripheral blood, taken in the first trimester of pregnancy. Receptors originate from a female donor with multiple sclerosis, enrolled in a pregnancy study. Both conserved end residues are part of each CDR3. A D gene is named only where the DNA matches it firmly. Size is omitted from some rows. Given values are once, few, many or a class for expanded clones.

size: once
D: TRBD1
J: TRBJ1-2
V: TRBV6-6
CDR3: CASSYSDRANYGYTF
DNA: TGTGCCAGCAGTTACTCAGACAGGGCTAACTATGGCTACACCTTC

size: .
D: TRBD2
J: TRBJ2-5
V: TRBV5-8
CDR3: CASSWGGGEETQYF
DNA: TGTGCCAGCAGCTGGGGGGGAGGTGAGGAGACCCAGTACTTC

size: .
D: .
J: TRBJ1-2
V: TRBV15
CDR3: CATSRDRMGSNYGYTF
DNA: TGTGCCACCAGCAGAGACAGGATGGGTTCTAACTATGGCTACACCTTC

size: .
D: .
J: TRBJ1-6
V: TRBV15
CDR3: CATSREAGSEVVGSPLHF
DNA: TGTGCCACCAGCAGAGAAGCGGGGTCCGAGGTGGTAGGTTCACCCCTCCACTTT

size: .
D: TRBD1
J: TRBJ1-1
V: TRBV6-5
CDR3: CASRPGQLNTEAFF
DNA: TGTGCCAGCAGACCGGGACAGTTGAACACTGAAGCTTTCTTT

size: .
D: .
J: TRBJ2-7
V: TRBV4-1
CDR3: CASSQDTGTLYEQYF
DNA: TGCGCCAGCAGCCAAGATACGGGTACTCTCTACGAGCAGTACTTC

size: .
D: .
J: TRBJ1-4
V: TRBV7-9
CDR3: CASSFGGFNEKLFF
DNA: TGTGCCAGCAGCTTCGGGGGGTTTAATGAAAAACTGTTTTTT

size: .
D: TRBD2
J: TRBJ2-3
V: TRBV7-3
CDR3: CASSNPGLAGASTDTQYF
DNA: TGTGCCAGCAGCAACCCGGGACTAGCGGGGGCTAGCACAGATACGCAGTATTTT

size: once
D: .
J: TRBJ1-2
V: TRBV30
CDR3: CAWSAGYRDYGYTF
DNA: TGTGCCTGGAGTGCAGGTTATCGAGACTATGGCTACACCTTC

size: few
D: TRBD2
J: TRBJ2-1
V: TRBV7-9
CDR3: CASSPRGAGGPINEQFF
DNA: TGTGCCAGCAGCCCCCGGGGAGCGGGGGGGCCCATCAATGAGCAGTTCTTC

size: .
D: .
J: TRBJ2-1
V: TRBV4-2
CDR3: CASSQEVASGRRDEQFF
DNA: TGTGCCAGCAGCCAAGAGGTCGCGTCAGGGAGGAGGGATGAGCAGTTCTTC

size: .
D: .
J: TRBJ1-2
V: TRBV10-3
CDR3: CAISGHWGENYGYTF
DNA: TGTGCCATCAGCGGCCACTGGGGGGAAAACTATGGCTACACCTTC

size: .
D: .
J: TRBJ2-1
V: TRBV11-2
CDR3: CASSNTGNNNEQFF
DNA: TGTGCCAGCAGCAATACAGGGAATAACAATGAGCAGTTCTTC

size: .
D: TRBD1
J: TRBJ1-2
V: TRBV9
CDR3: CASSVALGQASGGYTF
DNA: TGTGCCAGCAGCGTAGCTTTGGGACAGGCCTCGGGTGGCTACACCTTC

size: .
D: TRBD1
J: TRBJ1-5
V: TRBV19
CDR3: CASRGTGFHQPQHF
DNA: TGTGCCAGTAGGGGGACAGGGTTCCATCAGCCCCAGCATTTT

size: .
D: .
J: TRBJ1-1
V: TRBV11-3
CDR3: CASSFGGLNTEAFF
DNA: TGTGCCAGCAGCTTCGGGGGGCTGAACACTGAAGCTTTCTTT

size: .
D: .
J: TRBJ2-5
V: TRBV27
CDR3: CASSLIAQAQETQYF
DNA: TGTGCCAGCAGTTTAATCGCGCAGGCCCAAGAGACCCAGTACTTC

size: .
D: .
J: TRBJ1-2
V: TRBV9
CDR3: CASSEVGQPHPCF
DNA: TGTGCCAGCAGCGAGGTGGGACAACCCCATCCATGCTTC

size: .
D: TRBD2
J: TRBJ2-2
V: TRBV4-2
CDR3: CASSQGGSGKSTGELFF
DNA: TGTGCCAGCAGCCAAGGGGGTAGCGGGAAAAGTACCGGGGAGCTGTTTTTT

size: .
D: .
J: TRBJ1-2
V: TRBV7-8
CDR3: CASSLEGAFLNYGYTF
DNA: TGTGCCAGCAGCTTAGAGGGAGCTTTCCTTAACTATGGCTACACCTTC

size: .
D: .
J: TRBJ2-2
V: TRBV19
CDR3: CASSHGRSTGELFF
DNA: TGTGCCAGTAGTCATGGCAGAAGTACCGGGGAGCTGTTTTTT

size: .
D: TRBD2
J: TRBJ2-7
V: TRBV11-1
CDR3: CASSLLSGTSLFEQYF
DNA: TGTGCCAGCAGCTTACTATCCGGGACTAGCCTTTTCGAGCAGTACTTC

size: .
D: TRBD1
J: TRBJ1-2
V: TRBV2
CDR3: CASSGLGTGEGYTF
DNA: TGTGCCAGCAGTGGCCTCGGGACAGGGGAAGGCTACACCTTC

size: .
D: .
J: TRBJ2-3
V: TRBV5-6
CDR3: CASSLAGITDTQYF
DNA: TGTGCCAGCAGCTTGGCCGGGATCACAGATACGCAGTATTTT

size: .
D: TRBD1
J: TRBJ2-1
V: TRBV9
CDR3: CASSAWTGGLFGEQFF
DNA: TGTGCCAGCAGCGCGTGGACAGGGGGCTTATTTGGTGAGCAGTTCTTC

size: .
D: TRBD2
J: TRBJ2-5
V: TRBV2
CDR3: CASSGTSGGETQYF
DNA: TGTGCCAGCAGCGGGACTAGCGGGGGGGAGACCCAGTACTTC

size: .
D: TRBD1
J: TRBJ1-4
V: TRBV7-2
CDR3: CASSTRQGEEKLFF
DNA: TGTGCCAGCAGCACACGACAGGGGGAAGAAAAACTGTTTTTT

size: .
D: .
J: TRBJ1-1
V: TRBV7-2
CDR3: CASSSQWNTEAFF
DNA: TGTGCCAGCAGTTCCCAGTGGAACACTGAAGCTTTCTTT

size: .
D: .
J: TRBJ1-1
V: TRBV15
CDR3: CATSRAVMAGGEAFF
DNA: TGTGCCACCAGCAGGGCGGTTATGGCAGGAGGGGAAGCTTTCTTT

size: once
D: .
J: TRBJ2-7
V: TRBV11-1
CDR3: CASSLRQGTYEQYF
DNA: TGTGCCAGCAGCTTGAGGCAGGGTACGTACGAGCAGTACTTC

size: .
D: TRBD1
J: TRBJ1-1
V: TRBV12-5
CDR3: CASGLAGVTGGTEAFF
DNA: TGTGCTAGTGGTTTGGCCGGCGTGACAGGGGGAACTGAAGCTTTCTTT

size: .
D: .
J: TRBJ2-1
V: TRBV5-5
CDR3: CASSRGPEGTNEQFF
DNA: TGTGCCAGCAGCCGGGGCCCGGAGGGGACCAATGAGCAGTTCTTC

size: .
D: TRBD1
J: TRBJ1-6
V: TRBV15
CDR3: CATSRLRDSNSPLHF
DNA: TGTGCCACCAGCAGACTCCGGGACAGTAATTCACCCCTCCACTTT

size: .
D: TRBD2
J: TRBJ2-1
V: TRBV7-3
CDR3: CASSPGQGLAGGHYNEQFF
DNA: TGTGCCAGCAGCCCGGGACAGGGACTAGCGGGGGGGCACTACAATGAGCAGTTCTTC

size: .
D: .
J: TRBJ2-4
V: TRBV7-3
CDR3: CASSSGLATKNIQYF
DNA: TGTGCCAGCAGCTCAGGGCTCGCGACCAAAAACATTCAGTACTTC

size: .
D: .
J: TRBJ2-3
V: TRBV7-2
CDR3: CASSFLVSGTDTQYF
DNA: TGTGCCAGCAGCTTTCTAGTTTCCGGCACAGATACGCAGTATTTT

size: .
D: TRBD2
J: TRBJ2-2
V: TRBV5-4
CDR3: CASSLRSGGAFGELFF
DNA: TGTGCCAGCAGCCTACGTAGCGGGGGGGCCTTCGGGGAGCTGTTTTTT

size: .
D: .
J: TRBJ1-2
V: TRBV5-4
CDR3: CASSSTDYYGYTF
DNA: TGTGCCAGCAGCTCGACAGACTACTATGGCTACACCTTC

size: .
D: .
J: TRBJ2-5
V: TRBV25-1
CDR3: CASSAFFRGETQYF
DNA: TGTGCCAGCAGTGCCTTCTTTAGAGGGGAGACCCAGTACTTC

size: once
D: .
J: TRBJ1-6
V: TRBV4-1
CDR3: CASSQDGSYNSPLHF
DNA: TGCGCCAGCAGCCAAGACGGGAGCTATAATTCACCCCTCCACTTT

size: .
D: .
J: TRBJ2-5
V: TRBV5-6
CDR3: CASSLSSVGETQYF
DNA: TGTGCCAGCAGCCTATCGAGCGTAGGAGAGACCCAGTACTTC

size: .
D: .
J: TRBJ1-1
V: TRBV9
CDR3: CASSVGGAGVNTEAFF
DNA: TGTGCCAGCAGCGTAGGGGGGGCGGGGGTGAACACTGAAGCTTTCTTT

size: .
D: .
J: TRBJ2-7
V: TRBV13
CDR3: CASSPSSDYEQYF
DNA: TGTGCCAGCAGCCCATCCAGCGATTACGAGCAGTACTTC

size: once
D: TRBD1
J: TRBJ2-7
V: TRBV19
CDR3: CASTRTGGMYEQYF
DNA: TGTGCCAGTACCCGGACAGGGGGCATGTACGAGCAGTACTTC

size: .
D: TRBD1
J: TRBJ1-5
V: TRBV2
CDR3: CASKPGQSNQPQHF
DNA: TGTGCCAGCAAACCGGGACAGAGCAATCAGCCCCAGCATTTT

size: .
D: .
J: TRBJ2-7
V: TRBV10-3
CDR3: CAISSSTRDEQYF
DNA: TGTGCCATCAGCAGTAGTACGCGGGACGAGCAGTACTTC

size: .
D: TRBD2
J: TRBJ2-2
V: TRBV27
CDR3: CASRRGGARTGELFF
DNA: TGTGCCAGCAGGCGGGGAGGGGCACGGACCGGGGAGCTGTTTTTT

size: .
D: TRBD2
J: TRBJ2-1
V: TRBV6-6
CDR3: CASSPHGRGGYNEQFF
DNA: TGTGCCAGCAGTCCCCATGGGCGGGGGGGCTACAATGAGCAGTTCTTC

size: .
D: TRBD2
J: TRBJ2-1
V: TRBV4-1
CDR3: CASSQDPTSGPSDEQFF
DNA: TGCGCCAGCAGCCAAGATCCGACTAGCGGGCCAAGCGATGAGCAGTTCTTC

size: .
D: .
J: TRBJ1-2
V: TRBV6-6
CDR3: CASSRPITQGTRGYTF
DNA: TGTGCCAGCAGCCGACCTATAACGCAGGGGACCCGTGGCTACACCTTC